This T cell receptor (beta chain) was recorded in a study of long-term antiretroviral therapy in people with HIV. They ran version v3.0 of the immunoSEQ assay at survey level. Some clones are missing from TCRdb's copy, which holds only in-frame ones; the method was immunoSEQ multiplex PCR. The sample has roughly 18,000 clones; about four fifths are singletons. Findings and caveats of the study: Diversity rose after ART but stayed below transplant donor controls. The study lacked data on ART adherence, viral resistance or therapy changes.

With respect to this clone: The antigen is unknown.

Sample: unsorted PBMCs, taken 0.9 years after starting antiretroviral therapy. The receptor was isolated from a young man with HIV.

The CDR3 spells CASSEVGQRYSPLHF. CDR3 nucleotides: TGTGCCAGCAGTGAAGTGGGACAGCGGTATTCACCCCTCCACTTT. The chain couples TRBV6-1 to TRBJ1-6, with TRBD1 matching 7 bases. Germline lookup yields CDR1 MNHNS and CDR2 SASEGT. The CDR3 has 15 residues. The V segment lost 1 base and the J segment 8 bases; nucleotides outside the gene matches: 5.